The next 4 T cell receptor beta chains were all read from a single sample in a study of OX40 agonist ivuxolimab in advanced cancers. Repertoires were generated with immunoSEQ multiplex PCR, while TCRdb's copy carries only in-frame clones and drops some. The data contain 77,000 or so clones, 94% of them singletons. Here the sequenced sample was CD4+ or CD8+ T cells sorted from blood, taken in a trial of the OX40 agonist ivuxolimab. Source of these receptors: an adult with an advanced solid tumor such as melanoma, head and neck, liver or kidney cancer.

This sequence joins TRBV29-1 and TRBJ2-7, with D tentatively TRBD2 (7 bases). V was shortened by 7 bases and J by 3 bases, with 22 bases between the two germline ends. The CDR3 covers 15 residues. Germline values: CDR1 SQVTM, CDR2 ANQGSEA. The CDR3, as DNA: TGCAGCGCCCGGGGAGGGGGGGACTTCGTCTACGAGCAGTACTTC. Amino acid sequence: CSARGGGDFVYEQYF.

The gene calls are TRBV9 and TRBJ2-5; D is ambiguous. The CDR3 extends over 14 amino acids. V lost 0 bases, J lost 4 bases, and 10 bases lay in between. CDR1 is SGDLS, CDR2 YYNGEE, per germline. The DNA of the CDR3 is TGTGCCAGCAGCGTAGGGCAGTCCCCAGAGACCCAGTACTTC. This gives the protein CASSVGQSPETQYF.

The rearrangement joins TRBV27 to TRBJ2-2; 9 bases are shared with TRBD2. V shed 11 bases, J shed 2 bases, and the junction held 3 bases outside the gene matches. The CDR3 loop spans 13 amino acids. The germline V gene encodes CDR1 MNHEY and CDR2 SMNVEV (reference sequence). In DNA, the CDR3 is TGTGCCGCGGGGGGGCAAAACACCGGGGAGCTGTTTTTT. Translating gives CAAGGQNTGELFF.

The chain couples TRBV11-2 to TRBJ1-3; 8 bases agree with TRBD1. Per the germline V gene, CDR1 is SGHAT and CDR2 is FQNNGV. This CDR3 is built from 16 residues. J lost 0 bases, V lost 5 bases, and 6 bases had no gene match. In nucleotides, the CDR3 is TGTGCCAGCAGCCCGAAACAGGGGGACTCTGGAAACACCATATATTTT. This translates into CASSPKQGDSGNTIYF. The full variable domain, its missing parts supplied by reference TRBV11-2 and TRBJ1-3, is EAGVAQSPRYKIIEKRQSVAFWCNPISGHATLYWYQQILGQGPKLLIQFQNNGVVDDSQLPKDRFSAERLKGVDSTLKIQPAKLEDSAVYLCASSPKQGDSGNTIYFGEGSWLTVV.